This T cell receptor beta chain was observed in a study of early T cells in non-severe SARS-CoV-2 infection. For the study at large: Investigators sequenced bulk RNA drawn from unsorted whole blood, and chains remained unpaired.

This clonotype was picked up many times. TCRdb reanalysed the 5' RACE reads using MiXCR and keeps one entry per CDR3 protein. The repertoire has approximately 35,000 distinct CDR3 sequences, approximately 5.3% of them found once; the top ten carry around 13%. The sequencing sample was made of whole blood. The TCR was taken from an adult who was a healthcare worker with PCR-confirmed SARS-CoV-2 infection or an uninfected control (not recorded which).

CDR3 sequence reads: CASSNWDRGYSGYTF. The CDR3 nucleotides are TGTGCCAGCAGCAATTGGGACAGGGGGTATTCTGGCTACACCTTC. The V and J genes are TRBV7-2 and TRBJ1-2, with 11 nucleotides matching TRBD1. Trimming removed 5 bases from V and 7 bases from J; junction bases left unmatched: 9. The CDR3 consists of 15 residues. CDR1 is SGHTA and CDR2 is FQGNSA in the germline V gene.